This is a list of T cell receptor beta chains from one sample in a study of OX40 agonist ivuxolimab in advanced cancers. Sequenced by immunoSEQ multiplex PCR; TCRdb stores in-frame clones only, minus some. The sample lists 40,000 or so clones, roughly 80% occurring once. Sequences were derived from CD4+ or CD8+ T cells sorted from blood, sampled in a trial of the OX40 agonist ivuxolimab. The receptors stem from an adult with an advanced solid tumor such as melanoma, head and neck, liver or kidney cancer. The CDR3 runs from the conserved cysteine through the conserved F or W. The D gene is left open where the match is weak. Clone size is given for some rows only: seen once, a few or many times, or a class if the clone is expanded.

D,J,size,V,CDR3,DNA
NA,TRBJ2-1,NA,TRBV18,CASSRLDGKGLSGQFF,TGTGCCAGCTCACGGTTGGACGGCAAGGGATTGTCGGGGCAGTTCTTC
TRBD1,TRBJ2-3,NA,TRBV6-1,CASSVTRGRPDTQYF,TGTGCCAGCAGTGTCACCAGGGGGCGCCCAGATACGCAGTATTTT
NA,TRBJ1-1,NA,TRBV9,CASSAGVTEAFF,TGTGCCAGCAGCGCGGGGGTGACTGAAGCTTTCTTT
TRBD2,TRBJ2-5,NA,TRBV5-4,CASSPLTSGGEETQYF,TGTGCCAGCAGCCCTCTGACTAGCGGGGGAGAAGAGACCCAGTACTTC
NA,TRBJ2-5,NA,TRBV11-2,CASSLRADRRETQYF,TGTGCCAGCAGCTTAAGGGCGGACAGACGAGAGACCCAGTACTTC
NA,TRBJ2-5,NA,TRBV2,CASSARWETQYF,TGTGCCAGCAGTGCGCGGTGGGAGACCCAGTACTTC
TRBD2,TRBJ2-1,NA,TRBV5-1,CASSNLAGGLRDEQFF,TGCGCCAGCAGCAATCTAGCGGGGGGACTTCGGGATGAGCAGTTCTTC
TRBD1,TRBJ1-6,once,TRBV10-3,CATIRDRGNSPLHF,TGTGCCACCATCCGGGACAGGGGGAATTCACCCCTCCACTTT
TRBD1,TRBJ2-5,NA,TRBV6-1,CASRGTGTETQYF,TGTGCCAGCAGAGGGACAGGGACGGAGACCCAGTACTTC
NA,TRBJ2-3,once,TRBV6-1,CASSDRGREDTQYF,TGTGCCAGCAGTGATAGGGGCCGCGAAGATACGCAGTATTTT
NA,TRBJ2-5,once,TRBV29-1,CSVEIGRGWAETQYF,TGCAGCGTTGAAATAGGTCGGGGGTGGGCAGAGACCCAGTACTTC
TRBD1,TRBJ1-2,NA,TRBV7-9,CASSLTGDGGYTF,TGTGCCAGCAGTTTGACAGGGGACGGGGGCTACACCTTC
NA,TRBJ1-4,NA,TRBV29-1,CSVLSGQVTNEKLFF,TGCAGCGTCCTTTCCGGGCAAGTAACTAATGAAAAACTGTTTTTT
NA,TRBJ1-5,few,TRBV7-9,CASAVGDQPQHF,TGTGCCAGCGCCGTTGGGGATCAGCCCCAGCATTTT
TRBD2,TRBJ2-1,NA,TRBV7-2,CASSLGGSGHNEQFF,TGTGCCAGCAGCCTGGGTGGTAGCGGGCACAATGAGCAGTTCTTC
NA,TRBJ2-7,NA,TRBV4-1,CASSQERQGYDEQYF,TGCGCCAGCAGCCAAGAGCGCCAGGGGTACGACGAGCAGTACTTC